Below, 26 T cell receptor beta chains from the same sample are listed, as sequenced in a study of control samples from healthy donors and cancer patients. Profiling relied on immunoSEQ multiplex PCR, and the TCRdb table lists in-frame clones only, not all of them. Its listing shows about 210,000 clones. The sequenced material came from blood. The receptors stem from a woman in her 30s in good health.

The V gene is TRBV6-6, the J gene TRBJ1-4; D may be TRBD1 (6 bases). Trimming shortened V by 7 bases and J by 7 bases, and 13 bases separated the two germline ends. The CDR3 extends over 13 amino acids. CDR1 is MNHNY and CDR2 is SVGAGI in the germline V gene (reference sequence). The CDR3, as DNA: TGTGCCAGCACCCGAGACAGGAGTGAAAAACTGTTTTTT. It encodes CASTRDRSEKLFF.

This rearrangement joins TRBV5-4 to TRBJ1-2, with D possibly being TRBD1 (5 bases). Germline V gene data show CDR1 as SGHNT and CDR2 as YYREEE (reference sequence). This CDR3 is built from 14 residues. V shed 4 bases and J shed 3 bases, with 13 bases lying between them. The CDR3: CASSPGLTDYGYTF. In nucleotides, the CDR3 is TGTGCCAGCAGCCCAGGCTTGACAGACTATGGCTACACCTTC.

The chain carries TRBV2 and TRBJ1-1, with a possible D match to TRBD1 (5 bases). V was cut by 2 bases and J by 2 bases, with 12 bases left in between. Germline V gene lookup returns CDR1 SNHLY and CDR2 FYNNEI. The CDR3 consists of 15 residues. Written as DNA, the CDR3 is TGTGCCAGCAGTGAATGGCAGGGCTTTAACACTGAAGCTTTCTTT. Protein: CASSEWQGFNTEAFF. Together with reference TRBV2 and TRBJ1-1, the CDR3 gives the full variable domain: EPEVTQTPSHQVTQMGQEVILRCVPISNHLYFYWYRQILGQKVEFLVSFYNNEISEKSEIFDDQFSVERPDGSNFTLKIRSTKLEDSAMYFCASSEWQGFNTEAFFGQGTRLTVV.

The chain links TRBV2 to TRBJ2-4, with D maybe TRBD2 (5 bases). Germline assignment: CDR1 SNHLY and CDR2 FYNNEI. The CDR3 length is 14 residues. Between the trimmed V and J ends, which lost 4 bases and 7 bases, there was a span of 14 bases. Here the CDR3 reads CASSVELTGNIQYF. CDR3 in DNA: TGTGCCAGCAGTGTAGAACTTACGGGGAACATTCAGTACTTC. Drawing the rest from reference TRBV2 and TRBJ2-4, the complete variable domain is EPEVTQTPSHQVTQMGQEVILRCVPISNHLYFYWYRQILGQKVEFLVSFYNNEISEKSEIFDDQFSVERPDGSNFTLKIRSTKLEDSAMYFCASSVELTGNIQYFGAGTRLSVL.

In nucleotides, the CDR3 is TGTGCCAGCAGTTTAACTGTTTTTAATTCACCCCTCCACTTT. As protein: CASSLTVFNSPLHF. The chain joins TRBV27 to TRBJ1-6; D call uncertain. V lost 2 bases and J lost 6, with 8 bases in between. The CDR3 contains 14 residues. Per the germline V gene, CDR1 is MNHEY and CDR2 is SMNVEV (reference sequence).

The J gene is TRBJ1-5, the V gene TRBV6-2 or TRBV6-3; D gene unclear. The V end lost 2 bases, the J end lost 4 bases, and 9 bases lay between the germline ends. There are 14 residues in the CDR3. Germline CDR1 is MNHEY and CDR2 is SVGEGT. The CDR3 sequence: CASSYSPVNQPQHF. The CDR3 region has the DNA TGTGCCAGCAGTTACAGTCCAGTAAATCAGCCCCAGCATTTT.

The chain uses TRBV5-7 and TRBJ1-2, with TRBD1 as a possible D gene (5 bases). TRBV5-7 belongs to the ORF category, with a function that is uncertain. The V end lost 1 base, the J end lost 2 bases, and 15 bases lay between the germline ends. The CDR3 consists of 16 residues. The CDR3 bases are TGTGCCAGCAGCTTGCAATCGGACACACGCAACTATGGCTACACCTTC. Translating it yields CASSLQSDTRNYGYTF.

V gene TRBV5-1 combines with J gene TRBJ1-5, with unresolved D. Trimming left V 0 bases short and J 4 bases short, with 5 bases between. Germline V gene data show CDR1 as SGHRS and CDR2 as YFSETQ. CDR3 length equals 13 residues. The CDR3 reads CASSLAKNQPQHF. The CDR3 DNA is TGCGCCAGCAGCTTGGCCAAAAATCAGCCCCAGCATTTT.

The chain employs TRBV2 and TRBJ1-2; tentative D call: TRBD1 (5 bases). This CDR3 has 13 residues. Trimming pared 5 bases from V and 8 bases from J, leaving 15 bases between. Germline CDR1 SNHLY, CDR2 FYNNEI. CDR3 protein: CASSLQVREGYTF. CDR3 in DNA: TGTGCCAGCAGTTTACAGGTCCGGGAAGGCTACACCTTC.

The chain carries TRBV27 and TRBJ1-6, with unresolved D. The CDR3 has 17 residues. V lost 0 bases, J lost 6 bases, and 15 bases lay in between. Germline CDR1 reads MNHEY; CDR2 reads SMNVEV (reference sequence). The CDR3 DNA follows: TGTGCCAGCAGTTTATCTTCGGGTCAGTTGGGTAATTCACCCCTCCACTTT. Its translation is CASSLSSGQLGNSPLHF.

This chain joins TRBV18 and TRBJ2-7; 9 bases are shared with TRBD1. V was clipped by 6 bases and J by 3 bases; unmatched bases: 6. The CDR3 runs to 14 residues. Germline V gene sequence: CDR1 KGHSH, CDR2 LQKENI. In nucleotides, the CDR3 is TGTGCCAGCTCCGAGGGACAGGGTTTCTACGAGCAGTACTTC. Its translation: CASSEGQGFYEQYF.

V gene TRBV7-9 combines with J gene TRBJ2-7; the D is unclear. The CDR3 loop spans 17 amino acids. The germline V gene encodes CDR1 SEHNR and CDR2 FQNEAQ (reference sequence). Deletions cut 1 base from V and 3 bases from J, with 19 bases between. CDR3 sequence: CASSLGYSFSAYYEQYF. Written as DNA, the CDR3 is TGTGCCAGCAGCTTAGGTTACTCTTTCAGTGCGTACTACGAGCAGTACTTC.

CDR3 bases: TGTGCCAGCAGTGTAGGGACCTTCTATGGCTACACCTTC. Protein sequence: CASSVGTFYGYTF. This chain uses TRBV25-1 with TRBJ1-2; D possibly corresponds to TRBD1 (5 bases). CDR3 length equals 13 residues. Trimming shortened V by 4 bases and J by 4 bases, and 10 bases separated the two germline ends. Germline values: CDR1 MGHDK, CDR2 SYGVNS.

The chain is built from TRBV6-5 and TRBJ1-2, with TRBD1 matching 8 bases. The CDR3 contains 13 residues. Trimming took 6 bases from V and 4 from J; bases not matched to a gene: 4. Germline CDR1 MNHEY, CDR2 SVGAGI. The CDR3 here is CASRPTGGYGYTF. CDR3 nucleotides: TGTGCCAGCAGGCCCACAGGGGGCTATGGCTACACCTTC.

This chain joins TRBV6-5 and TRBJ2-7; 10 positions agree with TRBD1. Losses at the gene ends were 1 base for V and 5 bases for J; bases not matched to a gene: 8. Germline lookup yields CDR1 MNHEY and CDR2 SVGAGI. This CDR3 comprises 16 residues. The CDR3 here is CASSYWGTGVMNEQYF. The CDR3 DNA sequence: TGTGCCAGCAGTTACTGGGGGACAGGGGTGATGAACGAGCAGTACTTC.

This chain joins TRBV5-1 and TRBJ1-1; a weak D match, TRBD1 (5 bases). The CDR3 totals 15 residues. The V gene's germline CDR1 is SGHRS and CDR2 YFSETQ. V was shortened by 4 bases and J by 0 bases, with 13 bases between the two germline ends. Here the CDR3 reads CASSGSGRMNTEAFF. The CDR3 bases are TGCGCCAGCAGCGGTTCAGGGAGGATGAACACTGAAGCTTTCTTT. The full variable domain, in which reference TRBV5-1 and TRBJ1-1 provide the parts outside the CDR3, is KAGVTQTPRYLIKTRGQQVTLSCSPISGHRSVSWYQQTPGQGLQFLFEYFSETQRNKGNFPGRFSGRQFSNSRSEMNVSTLELGDSALYLCASSGSGRMNTEAFFGQGTRLTVV.

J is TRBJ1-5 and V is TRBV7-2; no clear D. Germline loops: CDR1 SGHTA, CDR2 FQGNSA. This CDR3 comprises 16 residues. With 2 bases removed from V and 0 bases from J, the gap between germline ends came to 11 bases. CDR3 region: CASSLIGRYSNQPQHF. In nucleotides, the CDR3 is TGTGCCAGCAGCTTAATCGGACGGTATAGCAATCAGCCCCAGCATTTT.

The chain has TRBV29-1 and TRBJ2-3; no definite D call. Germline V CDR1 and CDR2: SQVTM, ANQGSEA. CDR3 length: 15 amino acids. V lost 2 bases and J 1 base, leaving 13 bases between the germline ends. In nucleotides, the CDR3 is TGCAGCGTTGAACCAGGACCCCAGGGCACAGATACGCAGTATTTT. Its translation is CSVEPGPQGTDTQYF.

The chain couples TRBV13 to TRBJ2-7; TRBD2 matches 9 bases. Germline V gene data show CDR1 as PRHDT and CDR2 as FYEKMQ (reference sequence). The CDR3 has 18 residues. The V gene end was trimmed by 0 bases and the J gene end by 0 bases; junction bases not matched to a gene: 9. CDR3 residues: CASSLGAAGGPGSYEQYF. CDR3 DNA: TGTGCCAGCAGCTTAGGGGCGGCGGGGGGGCCGGGCTCCTACGAGCAGTACTTC.

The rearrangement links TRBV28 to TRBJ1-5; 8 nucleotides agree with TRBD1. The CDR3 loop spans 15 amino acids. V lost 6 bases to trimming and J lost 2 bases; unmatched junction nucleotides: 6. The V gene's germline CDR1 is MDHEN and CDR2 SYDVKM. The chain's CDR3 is CASSDRGLGNQPQHF. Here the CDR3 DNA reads TGTGCCAGCAGCGACAGGGGATTGGGCAATCAGCCCCAGCATTTT.

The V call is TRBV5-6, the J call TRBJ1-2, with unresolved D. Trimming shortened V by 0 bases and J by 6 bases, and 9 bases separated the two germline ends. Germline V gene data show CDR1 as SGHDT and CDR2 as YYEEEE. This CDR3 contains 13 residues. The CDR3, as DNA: TGTGCCAGCAGCTTGGGACGAGGAGATGGCTACACCTTC. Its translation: CASSLGRGDGYTF.

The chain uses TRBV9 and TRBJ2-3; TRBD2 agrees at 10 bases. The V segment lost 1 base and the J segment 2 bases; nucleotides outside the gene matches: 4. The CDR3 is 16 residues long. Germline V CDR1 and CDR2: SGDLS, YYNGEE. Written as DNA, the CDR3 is TGTGCCAGCAGCGTATTAGCGGGGGGCTTCACAGATACGCAGTATTTT. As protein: CASSVLAGGFTDTQYF. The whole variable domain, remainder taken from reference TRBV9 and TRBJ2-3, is DSGVTQTPKHLITATGQRVTLRCSPRSGDLSVYWYQQSLDQGLQFLIQYYNGEERAKGNILERFSAQQFPDLHSELNLSSLELGDSALYFCASSVLAGGFTDTQYFGPGTRLTVL.

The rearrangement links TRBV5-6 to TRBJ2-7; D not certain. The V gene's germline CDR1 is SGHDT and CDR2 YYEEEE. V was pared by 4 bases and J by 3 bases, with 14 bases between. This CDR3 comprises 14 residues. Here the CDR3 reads CASSPGSPLYEQYF. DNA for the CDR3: TGTGCCAGCAGCCCCGGTTCTCCCCTCTACGAGCAGTACTTC.

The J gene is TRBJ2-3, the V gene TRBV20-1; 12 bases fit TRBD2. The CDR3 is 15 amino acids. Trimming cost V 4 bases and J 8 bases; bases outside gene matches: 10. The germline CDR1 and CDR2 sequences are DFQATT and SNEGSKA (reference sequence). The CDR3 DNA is TGCAGTGCTAATGACCCACTAGCGGGGGGAGGTACGCAGTATTTT. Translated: CSANDPLAGGGTQYF.

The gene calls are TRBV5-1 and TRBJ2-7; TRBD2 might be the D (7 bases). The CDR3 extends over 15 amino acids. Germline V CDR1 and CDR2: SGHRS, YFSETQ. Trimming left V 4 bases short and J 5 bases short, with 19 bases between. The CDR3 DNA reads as TGCGCCAGCAGCGGGATAAGGGGGGGGGCCAACGAGCAGTACTTC. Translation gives CASSGIRGGANEQYF.

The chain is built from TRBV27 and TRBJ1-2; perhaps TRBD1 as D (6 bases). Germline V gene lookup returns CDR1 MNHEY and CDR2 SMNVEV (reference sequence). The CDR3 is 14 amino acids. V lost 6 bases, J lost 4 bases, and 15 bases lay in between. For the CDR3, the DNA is TGTGCCAGCAGCTTACAGGGCTCCGGCTATGGCTACACCTTC. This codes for CASSLQGSGYGYTF.